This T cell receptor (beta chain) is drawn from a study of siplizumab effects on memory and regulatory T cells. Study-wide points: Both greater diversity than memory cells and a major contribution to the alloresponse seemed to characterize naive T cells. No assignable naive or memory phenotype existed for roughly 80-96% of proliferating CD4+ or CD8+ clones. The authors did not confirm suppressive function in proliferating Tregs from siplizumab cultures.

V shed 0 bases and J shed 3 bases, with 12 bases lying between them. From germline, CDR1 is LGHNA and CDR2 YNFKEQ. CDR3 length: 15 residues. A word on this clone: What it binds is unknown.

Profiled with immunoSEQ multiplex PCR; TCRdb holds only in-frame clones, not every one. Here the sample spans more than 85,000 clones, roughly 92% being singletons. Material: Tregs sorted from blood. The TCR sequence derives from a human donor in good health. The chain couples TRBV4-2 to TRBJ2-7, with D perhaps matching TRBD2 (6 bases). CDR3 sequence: CASSQDRGNFYEQYF. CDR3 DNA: TGTGCCAGCAGCCAAGATCGGGGGAACTTCTACGAGCAGTACTTC.